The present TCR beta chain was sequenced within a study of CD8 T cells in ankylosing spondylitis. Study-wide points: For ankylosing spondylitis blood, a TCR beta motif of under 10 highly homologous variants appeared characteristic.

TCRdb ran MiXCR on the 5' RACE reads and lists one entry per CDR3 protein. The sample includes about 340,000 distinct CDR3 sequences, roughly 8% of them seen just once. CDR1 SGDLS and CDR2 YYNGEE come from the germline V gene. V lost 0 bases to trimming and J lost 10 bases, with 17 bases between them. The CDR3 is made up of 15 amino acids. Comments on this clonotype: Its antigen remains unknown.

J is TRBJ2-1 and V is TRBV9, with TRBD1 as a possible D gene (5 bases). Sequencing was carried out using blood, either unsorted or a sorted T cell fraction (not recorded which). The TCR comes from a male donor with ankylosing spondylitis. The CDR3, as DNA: TGTGCCAGCAGCGTAGTAGGGGTGGTGGGCGGCGAGCAGTTCTTC. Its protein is CASSVVGVVGGEQFF. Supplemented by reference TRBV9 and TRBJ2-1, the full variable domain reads DSGVTQTPKHLITATGQRVTLRCSPRSGDLSVYWYQQSLDQGLQFLIQYYNGEERAKGNILERFSAQQFPDLHSELNLSSLELGDSALYFCASSVVGVVGGEQFFGPGTRLTVL.